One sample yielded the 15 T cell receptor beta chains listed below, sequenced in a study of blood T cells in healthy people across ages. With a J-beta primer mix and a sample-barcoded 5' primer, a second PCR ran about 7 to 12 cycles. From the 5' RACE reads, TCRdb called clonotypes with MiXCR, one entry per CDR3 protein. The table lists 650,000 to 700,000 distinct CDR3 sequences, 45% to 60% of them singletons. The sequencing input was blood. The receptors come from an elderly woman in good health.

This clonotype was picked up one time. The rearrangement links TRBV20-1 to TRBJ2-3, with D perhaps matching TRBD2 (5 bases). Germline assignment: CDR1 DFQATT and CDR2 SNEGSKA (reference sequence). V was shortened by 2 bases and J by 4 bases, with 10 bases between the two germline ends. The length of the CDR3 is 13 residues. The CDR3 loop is CSARPGSADTQYF. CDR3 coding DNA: TGCAGTGCTAGACCGGGGAGCGCAGATACGCAGTATTTT.

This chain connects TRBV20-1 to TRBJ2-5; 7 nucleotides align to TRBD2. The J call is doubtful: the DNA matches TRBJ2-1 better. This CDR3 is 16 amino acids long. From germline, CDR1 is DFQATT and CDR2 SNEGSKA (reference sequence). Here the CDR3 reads CSALRAVSGTQETQFF. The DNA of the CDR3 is TGCAGTGCCCTACGTGCTGTGAGCGGGACTCAAGAGACCCAGTTCTTC.

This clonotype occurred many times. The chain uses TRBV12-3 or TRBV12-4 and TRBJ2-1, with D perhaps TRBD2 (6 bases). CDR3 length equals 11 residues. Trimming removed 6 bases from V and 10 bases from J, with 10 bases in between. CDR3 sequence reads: CASSRREEQFF. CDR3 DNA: TGTGCCAGCAGCAGGAGGGAGGAGCAGTTCTTC.

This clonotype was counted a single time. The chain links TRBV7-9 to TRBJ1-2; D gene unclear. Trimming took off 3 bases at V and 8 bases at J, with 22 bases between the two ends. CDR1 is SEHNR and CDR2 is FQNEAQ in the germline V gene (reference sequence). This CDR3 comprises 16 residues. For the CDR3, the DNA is TGTGCCAGCAGCTTTGTCGATCGGAGAGGGAGGGAAGGCTACACCTTC. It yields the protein CASSFVDRRGREGYTF.

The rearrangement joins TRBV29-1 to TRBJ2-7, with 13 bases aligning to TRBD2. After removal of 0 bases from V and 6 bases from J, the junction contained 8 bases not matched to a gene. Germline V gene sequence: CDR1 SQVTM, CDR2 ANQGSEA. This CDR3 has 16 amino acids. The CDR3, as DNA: TGCAGCGTTGAAGAGCGTCCGGGACTAGCGGGGTCCGAGCAGTACTTC. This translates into CSVEERPGLAGSEQYF.

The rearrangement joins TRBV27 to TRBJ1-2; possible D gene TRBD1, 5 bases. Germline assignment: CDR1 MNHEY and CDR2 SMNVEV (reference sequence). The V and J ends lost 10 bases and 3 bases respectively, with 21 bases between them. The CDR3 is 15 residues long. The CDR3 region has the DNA TGTGCCACAGGCCGTGGGTCAGGGTCTGACTATGGCTACACCTTC. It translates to CATGRGSGSDYGYTF.

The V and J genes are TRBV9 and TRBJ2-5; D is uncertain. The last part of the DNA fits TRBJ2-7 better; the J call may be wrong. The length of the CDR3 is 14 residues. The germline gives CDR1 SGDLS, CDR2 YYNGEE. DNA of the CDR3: TGTGCCAGCAGCGTTGACACCGATATCTACGAGCAGTACTTC. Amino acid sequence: CASSVDTDIYEQYF.

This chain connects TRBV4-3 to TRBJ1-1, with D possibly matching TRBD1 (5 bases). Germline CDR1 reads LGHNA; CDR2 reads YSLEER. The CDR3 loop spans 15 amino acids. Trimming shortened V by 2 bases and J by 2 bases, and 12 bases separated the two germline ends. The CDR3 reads CASSQRRGGNTEAFF. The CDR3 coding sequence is TGCGCCAGCAGCCAACGTCGGGGGGGAAACACTGAAGCTTTCTTT.

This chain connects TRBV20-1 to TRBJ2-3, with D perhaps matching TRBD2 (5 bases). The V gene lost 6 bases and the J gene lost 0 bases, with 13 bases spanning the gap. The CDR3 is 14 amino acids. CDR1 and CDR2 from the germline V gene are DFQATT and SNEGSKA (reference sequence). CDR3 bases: TGCAGTGCCTTGGACTTCTCTAGCACAGATACGCAGTATTTT. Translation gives CSALDFSSTDTQYF.

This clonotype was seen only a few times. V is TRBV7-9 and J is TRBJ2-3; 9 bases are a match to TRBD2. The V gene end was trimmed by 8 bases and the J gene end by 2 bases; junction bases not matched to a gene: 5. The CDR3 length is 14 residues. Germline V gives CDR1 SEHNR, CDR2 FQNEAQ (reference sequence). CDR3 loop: CASLSSGATDTQYF. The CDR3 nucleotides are TGTGCCAGCCTATCTAGCGGGGCCACAGATACGCAGTATTTT.

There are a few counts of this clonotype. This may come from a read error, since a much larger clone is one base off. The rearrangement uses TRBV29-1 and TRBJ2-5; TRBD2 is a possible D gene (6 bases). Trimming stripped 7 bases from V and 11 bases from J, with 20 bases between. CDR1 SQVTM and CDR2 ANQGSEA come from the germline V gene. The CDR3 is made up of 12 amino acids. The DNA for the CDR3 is TGCAGCGCCTCGGACTATCCGAATGAGCAGTACTTC. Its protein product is CSASDYPNEQYF.

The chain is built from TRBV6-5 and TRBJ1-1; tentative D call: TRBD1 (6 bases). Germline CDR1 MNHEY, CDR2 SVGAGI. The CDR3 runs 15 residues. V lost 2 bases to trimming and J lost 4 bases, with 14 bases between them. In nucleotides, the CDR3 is TGTGCCAGCAGTTACCAACGACAGGTGGTCACTGAAGCTTTCTTT. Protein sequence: CASSYQRQVVTEAFF.

CDR3 sequence (DNA): TGTGCCAGCAGTTACTCGGGACAGGGGACGCATTTT. Translating gives CASSYSGQGTHF. This chain uses TRBV6-6 with TRBJ1-5; 10 nucleotides agree with TRBD1. This CDR3 has 12 residues. Germline V lookup: CDR1 MNHNY, CDR2 SVGAGI (reference sequence). J was trimmed by 15 bases and V by 0 bases; bases with no gene match: 2.

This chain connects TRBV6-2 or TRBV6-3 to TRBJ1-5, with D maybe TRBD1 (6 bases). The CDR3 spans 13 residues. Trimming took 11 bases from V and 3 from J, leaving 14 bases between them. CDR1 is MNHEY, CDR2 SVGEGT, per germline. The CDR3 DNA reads TGTGCCGGCGGGACAAGCTCCAATCAGCCCCAGCATTTT. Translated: CAGGTSSNQPQHF.

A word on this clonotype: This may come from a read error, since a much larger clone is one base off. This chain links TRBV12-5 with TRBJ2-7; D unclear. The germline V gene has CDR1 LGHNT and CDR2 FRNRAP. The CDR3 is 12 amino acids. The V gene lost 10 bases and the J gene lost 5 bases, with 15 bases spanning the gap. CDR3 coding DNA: TGTGCTACGGTCCTTGTTGGAGACGAGCAGTACTTC. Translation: CATVLVGDEQYF.